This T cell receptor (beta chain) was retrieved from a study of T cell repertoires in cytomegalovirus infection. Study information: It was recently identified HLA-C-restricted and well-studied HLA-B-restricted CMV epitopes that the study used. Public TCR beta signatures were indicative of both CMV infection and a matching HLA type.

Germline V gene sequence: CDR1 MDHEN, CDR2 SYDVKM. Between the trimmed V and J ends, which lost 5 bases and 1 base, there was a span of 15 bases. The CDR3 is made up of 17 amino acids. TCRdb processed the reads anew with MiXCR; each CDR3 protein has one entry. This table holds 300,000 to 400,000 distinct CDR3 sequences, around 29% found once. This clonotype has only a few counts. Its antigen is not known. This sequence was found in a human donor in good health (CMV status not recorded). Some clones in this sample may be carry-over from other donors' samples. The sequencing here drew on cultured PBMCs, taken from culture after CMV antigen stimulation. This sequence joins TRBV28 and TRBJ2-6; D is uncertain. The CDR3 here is CASSKASRPSGANVLTF. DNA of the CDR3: TGTGCCAGCAGTAAGGCCTCGCGGCCATCTGGGGCCAACGTCCTGACTTTC.